Below are 17 T cell receptor beta chains sequenced from a single sample in a study of blood T cells in healthy people across ages. Then a second PCR, running roughly 6 to 12 cycles, was carried out with a sample-barcoded 5' primer and a J-beta primer mix. TCRdb called the 5' RACE reads again in MiXCR, with one record for every CDR3 protein. The repertoire includes under 1,100,000 distinct CDR3 sequences, around 25% of them detected once, and about 0.72% sits in the top ten. These same data were also listed under a study on T cells of mothers and their children.

What was sequenced was blood. These receptors all stem from a girl aged 2 to 10 in good health.

V and J are TRBV4-1 and TRBJ2-1; D may be TRBD2 (6 bases). Germline CDR1 and CDR2: MGHRA and YSYEKL. This CDR3 is 14 amino acids long. The V gene lost 4 bases and the J gene lost 7 bases, with 14 bases spanning the gap. CDR3 sequence: CASSPPGSRNEQFF. The DNA for the CDR3 is TGCGCCAGCAGCCCGCCCGGGAGCAGGAATGAGCAGTTCTTC.

V gene TRBV9 combines with J gene TRBJ2-2; D may be TRBD1 (5 bases). Germline CDR1 SGDLS, CDR2 YYNGEE. With 0 bases removed from V and 0 bases from J, the gap between germline ends came to 12 bases. This CDR3 is 17 amino acids long. The CDR3 DNA reads TGTGCCAGCAGCGTAGAATCCCGGACACCGAACACCGGGGAGCTGTTTTTT. It translates to CASSVESRTPNTGELFF.

The chain joins TRBV3-1 to TRBJ2-1; 7 positions match TRBD1. The J call is doubtful: the DNA matches TRBJ2-5 better. CDR3 length: 15 residues. In germline, CDR1 is LGHDT, CDR2 YNNKEL (reference sequence). CDR3: CASTPRGSGKETQYF. Written as DNA, the CDR3 is TGTGCCAGCACTCCCAGGGGGTCTGGTAAAGAGACCCAGTACTTC.

This clonotype was picked up a small number of times. V is TRBV25-1 and J is TRBJ1-5; no reliable D call. CDR3 length equals 8 residues. V lost 10 bases to trimming and J lost 7 bases, with 2 bases between them. The germline gives CDR1 MGHDK, CDR2 SYGVNS. In nucleotides, the CDR3 is TGTGCCAACCAGCCCCAGCATTTT. Translated, it gives CANQPQHF. The full variable domain, its missing parts supplied by reference TRBV25-1 and TRBJ1-5, is EADIYQTPRYLVIGTGKKITLECSQTMGHDKMYWYQQDPGMELHLIHYSYGVNSTEKGDLSSESTVSRIRTEHFPLTLESARPSHTSQYLCANQPQHFGDGTRLSIL.

Comments on this clonotype: One end of the junction does not line up with germline, which may come from a read error. This chain connects TRBV12-3 or TRBV12-4 to TRBJ2-7; TRBD2 aligns across 7 bases. This CDR3 has 14 amino acids. CDR3 DNA: TGTGCCAGCAGTTTCGAGCGGGACTCCTACGAGCAGTGCTTC. This sequence encodes CASSFERDSYEQCF.

The CDR3 region is CASSGGVGTGEFF. The CDR3 DNA reads TGTGCCAGCAGCGGAGGGGTGGGGACAGGGGAGTTCTTC. The genes are TRBV9 and TRBJ2-1; 10 bases are a match to TRBD1. Germline values: CDR1 SGDLS, CDR2 YYNGEE. The junction had 8 bases not matched to a gene; V was cut back by 3 bases and J by 14 bases. The CDR3 sequence is 13 residues long.

The V gene is TRBV19, the J gene TRBJ1-2; perhaps TRBD1 as D (6 bases). Between the trimmed V and J ends, which lost 5 bases and 8 bases, there was a span of 18 bases. The CDR3 totals 14 residues. CDR1 is LNHDA, CDR2 SQIVND, per germline (reference sequence). CDR3 coding DNA: TGTGCCAGTAGTTTCCGACAGGCGGCGGGGGGCTACACCTTC. Translated, it gives CASSFRQAAGGYTF. Filled out from reference TRBV19 and TRBJ1-2, the complete variable domain reads DGGITQSPKYLFRKEGQNVTLSCEQNLNHDAMYWYRQDPGQGLRLIYYSQIVNDFQKGDIAEGYSVSREKKESFPLTVTSAQKNPTAFYLCASSFRQAAGGYTFGSGTRLTVV.

V gene TRBV7-6 combines with J gene TRBJ2-3; TRBD2 is a possible D gene (5 bases). The germline V gene has CDR1 SGHVS and CDR2 FNYEAQ. The CDR3 is made up of 17 amino acids. V lost 5 bases, J lost 3 bases, and 21 bases lay in between. CDR3 loop: CASSQDSRTSGTDTQYF. The CDR3 nucleotides are TGTGCCAGCAGCCAAGATTCGAGGACCTCGGGAACAGATACGCAGTATTTT.

The CDR3 sequence: CASSLKGQSYNEQFF. The CDR3 nucleotides read TGTGCCAGCAGCCTGAAGGGTCAGTCCTACAATGAGCAGTTCTTC. The J gene is TRBJ2-1, the V gene TRBV6-5; D ambiguous. Trimming shortened V by 6 bases and J by 1 base, and 13 bases separated the two germline ends. The germline gives CDR1 MNHEY, CDR2 SVGAGI. The CDR3 extends over 15 amino acids.

V usage is TRBV24-1 and J usage is TRBJ2-1; no definite D call. Germline CDR1 and CDR2: KGHDR and SFDVKD. The CDR3 is 13 residues long. The V gene lost 3 bases and the J gene lost 9 bases, with 11 bases spanning the gap. Here the CDR3 DNA reads TGTGCCACCAGTGATCATCCGTTCATTGAGCAGTTCTTC. Amino acid sequence: CATSDHPFIEQFF.

The chain combines TRBV12-3 or TRBV12-4 with TRBJ2-5; D possibly corresponds to TRBD1 (5 bases). The V end was cut by 6 bases, the J end by 5 bases, with 10 bases between. The CDR3 runs to 12 residues. The CDR3 region is CASRTPGETQYF. CDR3 bases: TGTGCCAGCAGAACACCAGGGGAGACCCAGTACTTC.

This clonotype was picked up a small number of times. The chain has TRBV5-1 and TRBJ1-2; no clear D. The CDR3 is 16 residues long. Trimming stripped 0 bases from V and 4 bases from J, with 16 bases between. Germline V gene sequence: CDR1 SGHRS, CDR2 YFSETQ. The CDR3: CASSLGILEQLYGYTF. CDR3 sequence (DNA): TGCGCCAGCAGCTTGGGGATTTTAGAACAGCTCTATGGCTACACCTTC.

The chain links TRBV5-1 to TRBJ1-2, with a tentative D call TRBD1 (5 bases). CDR3 length: 14 residues. With 0 bases removed from V and 7 bases from J, the gap between germline ends came to 13 bases. From germline, CDR1 is SGHRS and CDR2 YFSETQ. CDR3 nucleotides: TGCGCCAGCAGCTTGGCAGGGTTAAGTTTTGGCTACACCTTC. Protein product: CASSLAGLSFGYTF.

This clonotype was counted between two and nine times. Here the CDR3 reads CSALRGGSTDTQYF. In DNA, the CDR3 is TGCAGTGCCCTAAGGGGTGGCTCCACAGATACGCAGTATTTT. The J gene is TRBJ2-3, the V gene TRBV20-1, with D perhaps matching TRBD1 (5 bases). CDR3 length equals 14 residues. Germline CDR1 reads DFQATT; CDR2 reads SNEGSKA (reference sequence). Trimming left V 6 bases short and J 2 bases short, with 15 bases between.

This clonotype was recorded a few times. The V and J genes are TRBV6-5 and TRBJ1-1; D remains ambiguous. The V gene lost 0 bases and the J gene lost 2 bases, with 10 bases spanning the gap. CDR1 MNHEY and CDR2 SVGAGI come from the germline V gene. The CDR3 extends over 15 amino acids. CDR3 nucleotides: TGTGCCAGCAGTTACTCTGCGGCTCCTAACACTGAAGCTTTCTTT. Translation gives CASSYSAAPNTEAFF.

This chain links TRBV7-9 with TRBJ1-2; 8 bases are a match to TRBD1. The V and J ends lost 3 bases and 6 bases, in that order; junction bases with no gene match: 6. The CDR3 has 14 amino acids. Germline values: CDR1 SEHNR, CDR2 FQNEAQ (reference sequence). Here the CDR3 reads CASSFPGQGHGYTF. The CDR3 nucleotides read TGTGCCAGCAGCTTCCCAGGACAGGGACATGGCTACACCTTC.

The chain employs TRBV28 and TRBJ1-5, with a weak D call TRBD1 (5 bases). This CDR3 has 14 amino acids. The germline CDR1 and CDR2 sequences are MDHEN and SYDVKM. V shed 5 bases and J shed 0 bases, with 8 bases lying between them. The CDR3 region has the DNA TGTGCCAGCAGTCCCGACAGTAGCAATCAGCCCCAGCATTTT. This sequence encodes CASSPDSSNQPQHF.